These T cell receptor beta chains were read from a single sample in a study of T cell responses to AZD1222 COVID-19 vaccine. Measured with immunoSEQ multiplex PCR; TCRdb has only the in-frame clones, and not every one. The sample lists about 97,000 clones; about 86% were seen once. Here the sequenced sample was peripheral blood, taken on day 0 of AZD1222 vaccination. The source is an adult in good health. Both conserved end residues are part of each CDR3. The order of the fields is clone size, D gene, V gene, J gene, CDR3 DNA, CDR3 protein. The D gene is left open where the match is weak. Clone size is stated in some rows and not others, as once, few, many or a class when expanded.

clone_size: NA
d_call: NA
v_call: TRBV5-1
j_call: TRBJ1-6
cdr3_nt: TGCGCCAGCAGCTTTGAGGCGGTATATAATTCACCCCTCCACTTT
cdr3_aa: CASSFEAVYNSPLHF

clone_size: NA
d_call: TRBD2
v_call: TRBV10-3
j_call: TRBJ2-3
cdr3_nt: TGTGCCATCGGAGGACTAGCGGGAACAATAGATACGCAGTATTTT
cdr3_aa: CAIGGLAGTIDTQYF

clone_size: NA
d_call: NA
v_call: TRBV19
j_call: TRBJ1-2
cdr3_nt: TGTGCCAGTAGCTCTCACACAGAAAACTATGGCTACACCTTC
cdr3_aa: CASSSHTENYGYTF

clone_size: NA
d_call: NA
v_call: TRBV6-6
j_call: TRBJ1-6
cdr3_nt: TGTGCCAGCAGTCCTAGACCTTCCGGGTTTCGGGTCAATTCACCCCTCCACTTT
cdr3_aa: CASSPRPSGFRVNSPLHF

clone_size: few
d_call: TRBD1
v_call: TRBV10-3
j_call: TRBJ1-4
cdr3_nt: TGTGCCATCAGTGAGTCGGGACAGGAAAAACTGTTTTTT
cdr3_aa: CAISESGQEKLFF

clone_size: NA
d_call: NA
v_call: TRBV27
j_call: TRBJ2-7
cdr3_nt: TGTGCCAGCAGTTTTGGACAGTCCTACGAGCAGTACTTC
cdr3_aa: CASSFGQSYEQYF

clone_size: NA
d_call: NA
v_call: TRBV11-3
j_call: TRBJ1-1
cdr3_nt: TGTGCCAGCAGCTTAACCCCCACGTCTTTT
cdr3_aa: CASSLTPTSF

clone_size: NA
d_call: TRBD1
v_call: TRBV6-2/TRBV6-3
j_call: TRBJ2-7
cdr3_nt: TGTGCCAGCAGCCCAACCATCCGACAGGGGCCCTACGAGCAGTACTTC
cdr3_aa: CASSPTIRQGPYEQYF

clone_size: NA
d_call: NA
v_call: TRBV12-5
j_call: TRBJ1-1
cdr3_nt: TGTGCTAGTGGTTTGGTACAGTCGGTCGGACTGACGAACACTGAAGCTTTCTTT
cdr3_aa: CASGLVQSVGLTNTEAFF

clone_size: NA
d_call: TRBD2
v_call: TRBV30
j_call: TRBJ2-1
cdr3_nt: TGTGCCTGGAGTGTAACTAGCGGGAGGTTTCAGTTCTTC
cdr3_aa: CAWSVTSGRFQFF

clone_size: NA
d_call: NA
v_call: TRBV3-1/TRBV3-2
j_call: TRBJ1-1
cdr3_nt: TGTGCCAGCAGCCTCGCGGGGGCGAACACTGAAGCTTTCTTT
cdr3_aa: CASSLAGANTEAFF

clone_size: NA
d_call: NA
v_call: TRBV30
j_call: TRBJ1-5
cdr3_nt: TGTGCCTGGGCGGGGGGTCCGGAGCAGCCCCAGCATTTT
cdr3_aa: CAWAGGPEQPQHF

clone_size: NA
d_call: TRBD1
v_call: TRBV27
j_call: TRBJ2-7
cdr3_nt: TGTGCCAGCAGGGGGACAGGGGGCGGCGAGCAGTACTTC
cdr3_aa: CASRGTGGGEQYF

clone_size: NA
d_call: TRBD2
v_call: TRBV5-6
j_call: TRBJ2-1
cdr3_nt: TGTGCCAGCAGCTTCCGACTAGCGTTCTACAATGAGCAGTTCTTC
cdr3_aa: CASSFRLAFYNEQFF

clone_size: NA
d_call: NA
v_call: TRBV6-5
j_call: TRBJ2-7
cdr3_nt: TGTGCCAGCAGTTACTCGGAGGGCTACGAGCAGTACTTC
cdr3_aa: CASSYSEGYEQYF

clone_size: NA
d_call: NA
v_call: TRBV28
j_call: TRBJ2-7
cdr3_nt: TGTGCCAGCACCCGAGGTGGACAGAACTACGAGCAGTACTTC
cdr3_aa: CASTRGGQNYEQYF

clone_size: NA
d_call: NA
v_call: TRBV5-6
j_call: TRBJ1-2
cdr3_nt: TGTGCCAGCAGCTTGGAACTTAACTATGGCTACACCTTC
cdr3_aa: CASSLELNYGYTF

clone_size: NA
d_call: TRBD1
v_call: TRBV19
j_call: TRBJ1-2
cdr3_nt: TGTGCCAGTAGGTTTCATACAGGGGAAGGCTATGGCTACACCTTC
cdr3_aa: CASRFHTGEGYGYTF

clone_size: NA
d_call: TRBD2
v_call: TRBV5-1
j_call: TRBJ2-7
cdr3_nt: TGCGCCAGCAGCTTGGGACTAGCGGGAGGGCAGTACTTC
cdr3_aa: CASSLGLAGGQYF

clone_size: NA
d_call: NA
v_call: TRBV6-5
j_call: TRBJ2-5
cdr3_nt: TGTGCCAGCAGTATACAGGATTGGGAGACCCAGTACTTC
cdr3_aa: CASSIQDWETQYF

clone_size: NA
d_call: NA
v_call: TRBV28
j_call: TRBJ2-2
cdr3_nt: TGTGCCAGCAGTTTTATTATCTCACACAGTCCGAACACCGGGGAGCTGTTTTTT
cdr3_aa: CASSFIISHSPNTGELFF

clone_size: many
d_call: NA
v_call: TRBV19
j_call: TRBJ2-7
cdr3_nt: TGTGCCAGTAGCTTGACAGAGTACTACGAGCAGTACTTC
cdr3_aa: CASSLTEYYEQYF

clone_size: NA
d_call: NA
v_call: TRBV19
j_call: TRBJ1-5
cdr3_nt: TGTGCCAGTAGTAAAGGCAGGACTGGCAATCAGCCCCAGCATTTT
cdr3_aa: CASSKGRTGNQPQHF

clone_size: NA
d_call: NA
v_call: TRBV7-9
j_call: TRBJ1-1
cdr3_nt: TGTGCCAGCAGCCCTAGACAGTCCACTGAAGCTTTCTTT
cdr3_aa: CASSPRQSTEAFF

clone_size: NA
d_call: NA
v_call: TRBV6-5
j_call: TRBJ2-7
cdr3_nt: TGTGCCAGCAGCTGGACAGCCACCTACGAGCAGTACTTC
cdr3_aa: CASSWTATYEQYF

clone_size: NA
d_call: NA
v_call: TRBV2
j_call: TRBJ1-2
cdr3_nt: TGTGCCAGCGGGAGCAGGGGAAGTGGCTACACCTTC
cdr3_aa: CASGSRGSGYTF

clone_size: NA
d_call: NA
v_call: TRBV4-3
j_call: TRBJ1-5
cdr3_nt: TGCGCCAGCAGCCCCGGCAGGGGAGGCAATCAGCCCCAGCATTTT
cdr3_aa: CASSPGRGGNQPQHF

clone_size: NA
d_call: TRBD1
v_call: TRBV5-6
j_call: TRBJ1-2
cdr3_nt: TGTGCCAGCAGCCACGACAGGGTGATCTATGGCTACACCTTC
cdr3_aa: CASSHDRVIYGYTF

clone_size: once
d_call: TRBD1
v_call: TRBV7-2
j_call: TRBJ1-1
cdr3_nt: TGTGCCAGCGGAGACAGGGAGATGAACACTGAAGCTTTCTTT
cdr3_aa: CASGDREMNTEAFF

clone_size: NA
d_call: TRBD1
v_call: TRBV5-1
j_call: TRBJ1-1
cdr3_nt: TGCGCCAGCAGCCCGCAGGGGGCGAACACTGAAGCTTTCTTT
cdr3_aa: CASSPQGANTEAFF

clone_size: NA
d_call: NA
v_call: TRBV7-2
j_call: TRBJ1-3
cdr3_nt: TGTGCCAGCAGCCTCGACCTCTCTGGAAACACCATATATTTT
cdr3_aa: CASSLDLSGNTIYF

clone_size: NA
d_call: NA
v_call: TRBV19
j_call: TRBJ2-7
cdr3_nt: TGTGCCAGTAGTATTGGCTACGAGCAGTACTTC
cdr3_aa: CASSIGYEQYF

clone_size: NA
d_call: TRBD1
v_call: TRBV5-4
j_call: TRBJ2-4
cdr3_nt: TGTGCCAGCAGCAACCGGGACAGGGGAAACATTCAGTACTTC
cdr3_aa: CASSNRDRGNIQYF

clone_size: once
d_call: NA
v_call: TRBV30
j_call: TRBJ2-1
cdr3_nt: TGTGCCTGGAGTACCGGGTCCAACAATGAGCAGTTCTTC
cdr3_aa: CAWSTGSNNEQFF

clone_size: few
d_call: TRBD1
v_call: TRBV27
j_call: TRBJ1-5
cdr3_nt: TGTGCCAGCAGTGACAGGGGTGGTGGACAGCCCCAGCATTTT
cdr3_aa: CASSDRGGGQPQHF

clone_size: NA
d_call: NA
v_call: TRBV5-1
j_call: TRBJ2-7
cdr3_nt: TGCGCCAGCAGCTTGAGTGGGGACTACGAGCAGTACTTC
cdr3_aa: CASSLSGDYEQYF

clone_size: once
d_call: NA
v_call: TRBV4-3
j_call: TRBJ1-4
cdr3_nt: TGCGCCAGCAGCCAAGCACTTGCAACTAATGAAAAACTGTTTTTT
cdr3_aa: CASSQALATNEKLFF

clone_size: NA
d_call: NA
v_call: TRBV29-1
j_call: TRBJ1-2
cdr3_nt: TGCAGCGTTGCCTCCGGTTGGGGGGACACCTTC
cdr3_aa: CSVASGWGDTF

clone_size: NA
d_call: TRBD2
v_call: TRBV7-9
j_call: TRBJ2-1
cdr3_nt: TGTGCCAGCAGCCCAGACAGCGGGAGGGCCGTCAATGAGCAGTTCTTC
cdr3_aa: CASSPDSGRAVNEQFF

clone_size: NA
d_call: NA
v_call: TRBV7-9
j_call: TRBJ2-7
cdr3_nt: TGTGCCAGCAGCTCAACGACAGGACCCTACGAGCAGTACTTC
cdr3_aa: CASSSTTGPYEQYF

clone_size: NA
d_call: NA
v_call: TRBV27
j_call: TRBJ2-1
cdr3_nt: TGTGCCAGCAGCCCTCACTACAATGAGCAGTTCTTC
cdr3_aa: CASSPHYNEQFF

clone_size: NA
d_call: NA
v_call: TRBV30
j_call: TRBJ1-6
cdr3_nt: TGTGCCTGGAGTCCACCAGGGATTCGCTCACCCCTCCACTTT
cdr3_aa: CAWSPPGIRSPLHF

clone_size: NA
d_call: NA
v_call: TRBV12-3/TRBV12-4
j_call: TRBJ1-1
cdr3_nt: TGTGCCACCACCTCTCTAGGGAACACTGAAGCTTTCTTT
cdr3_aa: CATTSLGNTEAFF

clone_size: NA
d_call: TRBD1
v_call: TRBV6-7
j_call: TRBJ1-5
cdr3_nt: TGTGCCAGCAGTAGGACAGGGGGCCGATGTGGCAATCAGCCCCAGCATTTT
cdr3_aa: CASSRTGGRCGNQPQHF

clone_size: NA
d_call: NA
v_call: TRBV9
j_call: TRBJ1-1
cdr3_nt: TGTGCCAGCAGCGTAGAGTGGACAGCACTACACACTGAAGCTTTCTTT
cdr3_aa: CASSVEWTALHTEAFF

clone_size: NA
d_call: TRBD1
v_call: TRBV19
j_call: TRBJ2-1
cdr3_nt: TGTGCCGGCAACGACAGGGGTATGGACAATGAGCAGTTCTTC
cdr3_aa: CAGNDRGMDNEQFF

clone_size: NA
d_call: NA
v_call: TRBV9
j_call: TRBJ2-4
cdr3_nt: TGTGCCAGCAGCGTCTCTCCAGGGGACATTCAGTACTTC
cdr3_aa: CASSVSPGDIQYF